This TCR beta chain was identified during a study of cytomegalovirus exposure and HLA in healthy donors. After removal of 2 bases from V and 7 bases from J, the junction contained 4 bases not matched to a gene. In germline, CDR1 is KGHSH, CDR2 LQKENI. The CDR3 has 13 residues. PCR amplification relied on 60 Vbeta primers (plus 13 Jbeta primers). TCRdb's table, derived via immunoSEQ multiplex PCR, lists solely in-frame clones and lacks some. The sample records tens of thousands of clones, over 65% being singletons. This clone appeared a few times. The TCR comes from a woman in her thirties or forties in good health and CMV-seropositive. The chain employs TRBV18 and TRBJ1-1, with 7 bases aligning to TRBD1. Sequences were obtained from PBMCs. DNA for the CDR3: TGTGCCAGCTCACCAATCCGACAGGGTGAAGCTTTCTTT. This translates into CASSPIRQGEAFF.